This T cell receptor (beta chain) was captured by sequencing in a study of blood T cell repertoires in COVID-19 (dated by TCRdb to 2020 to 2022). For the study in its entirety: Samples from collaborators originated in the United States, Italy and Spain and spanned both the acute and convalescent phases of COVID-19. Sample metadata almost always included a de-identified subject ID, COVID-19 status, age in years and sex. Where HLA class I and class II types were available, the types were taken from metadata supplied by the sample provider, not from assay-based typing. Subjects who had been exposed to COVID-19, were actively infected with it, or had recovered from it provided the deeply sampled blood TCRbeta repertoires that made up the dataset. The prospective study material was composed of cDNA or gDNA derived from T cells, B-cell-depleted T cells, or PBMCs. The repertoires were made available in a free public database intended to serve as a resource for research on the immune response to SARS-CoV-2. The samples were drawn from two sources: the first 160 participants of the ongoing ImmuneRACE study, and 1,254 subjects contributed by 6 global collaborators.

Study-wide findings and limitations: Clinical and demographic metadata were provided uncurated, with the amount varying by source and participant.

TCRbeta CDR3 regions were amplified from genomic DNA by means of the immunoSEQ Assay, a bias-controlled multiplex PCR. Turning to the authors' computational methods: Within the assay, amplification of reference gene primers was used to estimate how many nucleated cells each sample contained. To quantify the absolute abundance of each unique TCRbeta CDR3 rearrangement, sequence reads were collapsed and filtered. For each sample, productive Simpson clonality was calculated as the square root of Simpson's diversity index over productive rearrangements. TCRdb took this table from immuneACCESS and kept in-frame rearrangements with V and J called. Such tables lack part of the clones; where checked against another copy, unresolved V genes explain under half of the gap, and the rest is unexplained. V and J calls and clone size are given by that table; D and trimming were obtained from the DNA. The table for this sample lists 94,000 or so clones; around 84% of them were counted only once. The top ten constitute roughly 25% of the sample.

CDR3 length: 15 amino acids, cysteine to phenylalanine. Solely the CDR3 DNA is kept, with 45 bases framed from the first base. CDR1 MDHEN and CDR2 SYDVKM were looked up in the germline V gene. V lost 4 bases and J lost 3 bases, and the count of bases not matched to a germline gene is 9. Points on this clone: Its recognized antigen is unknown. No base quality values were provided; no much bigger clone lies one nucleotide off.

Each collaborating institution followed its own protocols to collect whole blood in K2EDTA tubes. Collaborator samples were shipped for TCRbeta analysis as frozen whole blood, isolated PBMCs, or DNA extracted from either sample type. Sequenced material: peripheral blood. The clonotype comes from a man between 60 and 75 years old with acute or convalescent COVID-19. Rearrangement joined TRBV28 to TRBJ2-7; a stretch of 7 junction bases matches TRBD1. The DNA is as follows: TGTGCCAGCAGTTCCCTTGGCAGGGGGAACTACGAGCAGTACTTC. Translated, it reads CASSSLGRGNYEQYF.